This entry is about one TCR beta chain. Its antigen remains unidentified. Base qualities are not at hand, and no much larger clone is one base apart. The data were taken from a study of cytomegalovirus exposure and HLA in healthy donors (dated by TCRdb to 2015 to 2018). For the wider study: An earlier analysis of approximately 600 of the donors reported roughly 270 Gb of sequence data and some 100 million unique TCR beta sequences from some 180 million T cells. To predict cytomegalovirus infection status, the study combined high-throughput TCR immunosequencing, statistical association of individual TCRs with disease status, and machine learning. Typing coverage differed by locus: A, B, C, DRB1 and DQB1 were typed in about 629-640 donors, DQA1 in 500 to 550, DPA1 in 600 to 610, and DPB1 in approximately 450. On average, around 240,000 unique TCR beta nucleotide sequences were sequenced per donor among several hundred genotyped donors of the cohort, with approximately 18% of those sequences being non-productive. The study was designed to test whether signatures of past pathogen exposure could be identified by cataloging public T cell receptors. Of the 300 to 500 genotyped donors, roughly 76% were placed in the genetic ancestry cluster associated with self-reported Caucasian donors. To decide whether each TCR beta V gene segment behaved as functional or pseudogenic, an earlier analysis of fewer than 750 of the donors relied on high-throughput TCR beta sequencing. HLA typing covered class I and class II loci at four-digit resolution. A separate validation cohort of 100 to 150 different subjects was used in addition to the approximately 610-subject first cohort. A few DR-DQ haplotypes were treated as single units for association and clustering because of strong linkage in the cohort. A later genetic analysis took genome-wide SNP genotypes for about 60% of the roughly 670 donors and used that subset as a discovery cohort. The later analysis used no new phenotypic data to find candidate immune exposures, relying instead on TCR beta sequences and their occurrence across donors. Donor age, sex, ethnicity and CMV serostatus were compiled together with the repertoire data. Roughly 300 gigabases of sequencing data and around 90 million unique TCR sequences made up an early release that covered around 640 HLA-typed donors. The study profiled the T cell repertoires of approximately 700 subjects by immunosequencing and related them to cytomegalovirus serostatus. Every discovery cohort repertoire had been produced on one sequencing platform. A later analysis re-examined previously published TCR beta repertoires from just over 650 donors and added high-resolution HLA genotyping to investigate patterns of TCR occurrence.

What the research found in general, with its limitations: In a later analysis, HLA-associated TCR beta chains were found to be more clonally expanded and to have lower generation probabilities than equally common non-associated chains. Specific HLA alleles were associated with 15,000 to 20,000 TCR beta sequences at a false discovery rate of 0.05 in a later analysis. Only TCR beta chains were sequenced in this cohort, and the absence of alpha or paired-chain data limited detectable features. A few of the identified cytomegalovirus-associated TCR beta chains were confirmed in vitro to be specific for cytomegalovirus antigens. An earlier analysis of roughly 570 of the donors showed that most TCR beta V segments appeared in productive rearrangements either about 90% or about 30% of the time, which broadly matched IMGT annotations. According to the authors, the approach could potentially be generalized to other disease states and immunological phenotypes. The study listed 150 to 200 TCR beta chains as associated with cytomegalovirus. Most TCR sequences were seen in very few donors, while some public TCRs were found in many individuals. A later analysis found that most CMV-associated TCR beta chains appeared HLA-restricted, with HLA associations seemingly driven largely by CMV exposure. Correlated functional status among segregating V segments might be attributable to linkage disequilibrium, but an unknown experimental factor could not be ruled out. In a later analysis, TCR association rates were found to vary across HLA loci, with the most associated TCRs seen for DRB1 alleles and the fewest for HLA-C alleles. The 87-base-pair reads could not distinguish some IMGT-functional V segments, including TRBV6-2 and TRBV6-3, so those segments were excluded. In a later genetic analysis, fewer N-insertions in productive TCRs were reported among donors in an Asian-associated ancestry cluster than the 666-donor mean. The classifier was reported to diagnose cytomegalovirus status with high specificity and sensitivity in both the original cohort and the validation cohort. CMV serostatus was the only immune exposure information available for the cohort. The presence/absence analyses assumed that sequencing depth was roughly uniform across donors, and that assumption may not be true. A further reported finding was that TCR beta sequences accurately predicted the HLA-A and HLA-B alleles for most subjects in the first cohort. Because counts were too low, approximately 18 rarely observed V segments, including chromosome 9 orphons, were excluded from the earlier analysis of about 500 of the donors. A cluster of highly shared sequence variants was judged likely to represent a technical artifact of the sequencing pipeline. Assigning TCR associations to individual alleles was difficult when HLA alleles, especially DR and DQ, strongly co-occurred. Because HLA typing was unavailable for some donors at each locus, only the typed subset was used in association tests. V-gene and J-gene trimming of TCR beta chains was associated with a missense DCLRE1C variant in a later genetic analysis, and the association was replicated in an independent cohort. According to a later analysis, parvovirus B19, influenza, CMV and Epstein-Barr virus appeared linked to several top co-occurrence clusters.

The method was the immunoSEQ multiplex PCR assay. For the multiplex PCR, a mixture combining 60 forward primers for TCR Vbeta segments and 13 reverse primers for TCR Jbeta segments was used. The CDR3 region of rearranged TCR beta genes was amplified from genomic DNA with a multiplex PCR assay. The amplified TCR beta libraries were sequenced on the Illumina HiSeq System as 87-base-pair reads. Turning to the authors' computational methods: A later analysis counted 65 million to 90 million unique TCR beta chains across the 666 repertoires, and approximately 11 million of these chains were shared by at least two donors. A nearest-neighbor algorithm error-corrected the raw reads and collapsed the reads into unique sequences, merging closely related sequences to remove PCR and sequencing errors. Alignment of CDR3 sequences to IMGT reference sequences was used to assign V, D and J gene segments. For a sequence to be retained, a match of at least six nucleotides was required to both a V gene segment and a J gene segment. A rearrangement was called productive if the CDR3 had no stop codons and remained in frame with V and J, and every other rearrangement was called non-productive. Following IMGT convention, CDR3 was defined as the stretch from the second conserved V-encoded cysteine up to the conserved J-encoded phenylalanine. Sequences without an unambiguous match to a single V gene segment were excluded from the earlier analysis of almost 600 of the donors. An earlier analysis of 587 of the donors classified V segments as functional when productive rearrangements were above 56.7% and as segregating when the standard deviation between donors was above 5%. A statistical classification framework was built to diagnose cytomegalovirus status from the catalog of TCR beta chain sequences. In a later analysis, V and J genes were assigned by comparing TCR nucleotide sequences against IMGT/GENE-DB human TR gene sequences. Using the TCRdist pipeline, a later analysis assigned CDR3 sequences along with most-parsimonious VDJ recombination scenarios. In a later analysis, every TCR beta chain was defined by the combination of its CDR3 amino acid sequence and its V-gene family, and reads without a unique V-gene family were dropped. A later analysis removed several hundred highly shared, low-generation-probability nucleotide sequences to deal with suspected cross-contamination and a sequencing artifact. In a later analysis, a clonal expansion index for each public chain was calculated from normalized within-repertoire ranks of inferred template counts. Generation probabilities in a later analysis came from a VDJ recombination model fitted to out-of-frame rearrangements, and those results were checked against IGoR. In a later analysis, TCR-TCR, TCR-HLA and TCR-CMV co-occurrence was scored with hypergeometric tests, and a repertoire-size bias correction was applied to TCR pairs. False discovery rates were estimated in a later analysis by permuting HLA or CMV assignments 20 times. In a later analysis, co-occurring TCRs were grouped using DBSCAN, with TCRdist sequence similarity added in when clustering inside HLA-allele-positive subsets. Repertoires with fewer than 30,000 or more than 120,000 public chains, plus five repertoires with anomalous nucleotide sharing, were excluded from co-occurrence clustering. TCRdb carries this immuneACCESS record with in-frame sequences only. Its versions omit some clonotypes, under half of them owing to an unresolved V gene in the studies checked, with the rest unexplained. That table supplies the V and J calls and clone size; D and trimming were determined from the DNA. The sample yields 150,000 or so clones; about three quarters were counted once. The biggest ten clones account for 1.5% of the sample.

From cysteine to phenylalanine, the CDR3 is 15 amino acids long. Only CDR3 DNA is held: 45 bases, read in frame from base 1. CDR1 is given as SGHRS and CDR2 as YFSETQ, both from the germline V gene. V is pruned by 0 bases and J by 6 bases, leaving 4 bases of the junction without a gene match. The cohort consisted of 600 to 750 healthy bone marrow donors. Cohort members were all nominally healthy when sampled, although unrecorded immune exposures were likely present. The donor was CMV seronegative and belonged to the group of 352 seronegative cohort members. A peripheral blood sample was provided by each donor, and peripheral blood mononuclear cells were used for TCR beta sequencing. Genomic DNA was extracted from the blood cell samples with the Qiagen DNeasy Blood Extraction Kit.

The rearranged chain carries TRBV5-1 and TRBJ2-1, with 9 central nucleotides matching TRBD2. The receptor comes from a girl aged 5 to 17 in good health and CMV-seronegative. The sequenced sample consisted of PBMCs. The DNA reads TGCGCCAGCAGCTTGGTACTAGCGGGCAGCAATGAGCAGTTCTTC. The resulting protein is CASSLVLAGSNEQFF.